These T cell receptor beta chains were read from a single sample in a study of beta chain features in type 1 diabetes. Profiling relied on immunoSEQ multiplex PCR, and the TCRdb table lists in-frame clones only, not all of them. Of 900,000 or so clones in the sample, 15% to 20% are singletons; the top ten hold about 0.025%. The sample consisted of naive CD4+ T cells from blood. The receptors stem from a woman aged 18-29 years in good health. Both conserved end residues are part of each CDR3. A D gene is named only where the DNA matches it firmly. Not every row has a clone size; where given, it reads once, few, many or a size class.

TRBV11-1	TRBJ1-1	NA	14	NA	CASSPGALNTEAFF	TGTGCCAGCAGCCCGGGGGCTTTGAACACTGAAGCTTTCTTT
TRBV27	TRBJ2-2	NA	14	few	CAVRRQLNTGELFF	TGTGCCGTTCGGAGACAGCTGAACACCGGGGAGCTGTTTTTT
TRBV5-1	TRBJ2-2	NA	15	NA	CASGPYRGGSGELFF	TGCGCCAGCGGACCCTACAGGGGAGGGTCCGGGGAGCTGTTTTTT
TRBV7-3	TRBJ2-2	NA	16	NA	CASSLFGKGVSGELFF	TGTGCCAGCAGCTTATTTGGCAAGGGGGTCTCCGGGGAGCTGTTTTTT
TRBV10-1	TRBJ2-7	NA	15	NA	CALGGRDREWGEQYF	TGCGCCCTGGGGGGCCGGGACCGGGAGTGGGGCGAGCAGTACTTC
TRBV7-2	TRBJ1-1	NA	12	NA	CASSLDWTEAFF	TGTGCCAGCAGCTTAGATTGGACTGAAGCTTTCTTT
TRBV28	TRBJ2-1	NA	16	NA	CASSFSWRGSYNEQFF	TGTGCCAGCAGTTTTTCGTGGCGGGGCTCCTACAATGAGCAGTTCTTC
TRBV7-9	TRBJ2-5	TRBD2	15	few	CASSPRGLAGETQYF	TGTGCCAGCAGCCCGAGGGGACTAGCGGGAGAGACCCAGTACTTC
TRBV29-1	TRBJ1-1	NA	13	NA	CSVEEGRATEAFF	TGCAGCGTTGAAGAGGGTAGGGCCACTGAAGCTTTCTTT
TRBV28	TRBJ2-7	TRBD2	16	few	CASSSPSGIKAYEQYF	TGTGCCAGCAGTTCACCCAGCGGGATTAAGGCATACGAGCAGTACTTC
TRBV7-9	TRBJ2-7	NA	15	few	CASSLGALAAYEQYF	TGTGCCAGCAGCTTAGGGGCACTAGCCGCCTACGAGCAGTACTTC
TRBV29-1	TRBJ2-1	NA	12	NA	CSVEKVTNEQFF	TGCAGCGTTGAAAAAGTAACCAATGAGCAGTTCTTC
TRBV7-8	TRBJ2-3	TRBD1	18	NA	CASSPPIWRTGKTDTQYF	TGTGCCAGCAGCCCGCCCATTTGGAGGACAGGGAAGACAGATACGCAGTATTTT
TRBV7-2	TRBJ2-3	NA	14	few	CASSWGVPTDTQYF	TGTGCCAGCAGTTGGGGCGTGCCCACAGATACGCAGTATTTT
TRBV10-3	TRBJ1-2	TRBD1	12	NA	CAIKGQEYGYTF	TGTGCCATCAAGGGACAGGAGTACGGCTACACCTTC
TRBV5-1	TRBJ2-7	NA	14	few	CASSPGLGRDEQYF	TGCGCCAGCAGCCCAGGACTCGGTCGGGACGAGCAGTACTTC